A selection of T cell receptor beta chains follows, all from one sample in a study of cytotoxic CD8 clonotypes in ibrutinib-treated CLL. Data came from immunoSEQ multiplex PCR; TCRdb stores just in-frame clones and leaves some out. Altogether roughly 76,000 clones are present, 65% to 85% being singletons, with the ten largest covering more than 7.5%. The sample in question was PBMCs, obtained at disease progression, from a patient treated with ibrutinib. The source is a human donor with chronic lymphocytic leukemia. CDR3s include the opening cysteine and the closing phenylalanine or tryptophan. A D gene is named only where the DNA matches it firmly. The size field is filled for only some rows; it gives once, few, many or a size class.

d_call	v_call	clone_size	j_call	cdr3_nt	cdr3_aa
TRBD1	TRBV2	-	TRBJ2-1	TGTGCCAGCAGCGGACAGGTTCCAATATTCTACAATGAGCAGTTCTTC	CASSGQVPIFYNEQFF
-	TRBV15	many	TRBJ1-2	TGTGCTATCCAAGGGGACCCAACGGGTGGCTACACCTTC	CAIQGDPTGGYTF
-	TRBV19	-	TRBJ2-5	TGTGCCAGTAGTATAAGGGGGCGGGAATACAGAGAGACCCAGTACTTC	CASSIRGREYRETQYF
-	TRBV5-1	few	TRBJ2-7	TGCGCCAGCAGCACGGGGGCGGGCGCGGCCTACGAGCAGTACTTC	CASSTGAGAAYEQYF
-	TRBV5-1	once	TRBJ1-4	TGCGCCAGCAGCTTGGTCGTGGGCTCTAATGAAAAACTGTTTTTT	CASSLVVGSNEKLFF
-	TRBV18	-	TRBJ1-6	TGTGCCAGCTCAGATGCGGCCCCACCCCTCCACTTT	CASSDAAPPLHF
-	TRBV19	-	TRBJ1-5	TGTGCCAGTACCGCGGGTGCCTTTGAGCCCCAGCATTTT	CASTAGAFEPQHF
-	TRBV11-3	-	TRBJ2-7	TGTGCCAGCAGCCCCACCAGGGGCTCGTACGAGCAGTACTTC	CASSPTRGSYEQYF
TRBD2	TRBV11-3	-	TRBJ2-1	TGTGCCAGCAGCGGACTAGTACACAATGAGCAGTTCTTC	CASSGLVHNEQFF
-	TRBV7-2	-	TRBJ1-3	TGTGCCAGCAGCTTAAAGTATGGAAACACCATATATTTT	CASSLKYGNTIYF
-	TRBV18	once	TRBJ2-5	TGTGCCAGCTCACCCGATACTGAGGGGACCCAGTACTTC	CASSPDTEGTQYF
-	TRBV28	-	TRBJ2-5	TGTGCCAGCAGTTACCTTTTCGCTGAAGAGACCCAGTACTTC	CASSYLFAEETQYF
-	TRBV10-3	-	TRBJ1-2	TGTGCCATCAGCGGGACTAGCTATGGCTACACCTTC	CAISGTSYGYTF
-	TRBV6-5	-	TRBJ2-2	TGTGCCAGCACGAAGGGTGGAGGCACCGGGGAGCTGTTTTTT	CASTKGGGTGELFF
TRBD2	TRBV7-2	-	TRBJ2-7	TGTGCCAGCAGCTTAGTCAGCGGGATTAACTACGAGCAGTACTTC	CASSLVSGINYEQYF
-	TRBV23-1	-	TRBJ1-5	TGCGCCAGCAGTCAACGGACAGATCAGCCCCAGCATTTT	CASSQRTDQPQHF
-	TRBV18	-	TRBJ2-1	TGTGCCAGCTCACTTTTCGGAGCCCAGGAGCAGTTCTTC	CASSLFGAQEQFF
-	TRBV27	-	TRBJ1-2	TGTGCCAGCAGTTCGCCTGCGAGGGGAAGCCATGGCTACACCTTC	CASSSPARGSHGYTF
-	TRBV4-1	-	TRBJ1-1	TGCGCCAGCAGCCAAGATTTTCCAGTAAACACTGAAGCTTTCTTT	CASSQDFPVNTEAFF
TRBD2	TRBV2	few	TRBJ2-5	TGTGCCAGCAGCTTCCAAGGGTTGGCTAGCGGAGAGACCCAGTACTTC	CASSFQGLASGETQYF
-	TRBV4-2	-	TRBJ1-1	TGTGCCAGCAGCCAAGATCTATTAGTGAACACTGAAGCTTTCTTT	CASSQDLLVNTEAFF
-	TRBV5-1	-	TRBJ2-5	TGCGCCAGCAGCTTGGAGACAGGGAGGCAGACCCAGTACTTC	CASSLETGRQTQYF